The rows below give T cell receptor beta chains drawn from one sample of a study of blood T cell repertoires in COVID-19. Profiled with immunoSEQ multiplex PCR; TCRdb holds only in-frame clones, not every one. The sample has roughly 16,000 clones, 85% to 95% seen once. The sample consisted of peripheral blood. The receptors shown here come from a human donor in a cohort sampled during active COVID-19. The CDR3 runs from the conserved cysteine through the conserved F or W. A D gene is named only where the DNA matches it firmly. Size values are once, few and many counts, or a class for expanded clones, and some rows have none.

d_call clone_size j_call v_call cdr3_nt cdr3_aa
NA NA TRBJ2-2 TRBV7-9 TGTGCCAGCAGCTCGGCGAACACCGGGGAGCTGTTTTTT CASSSANTGELFF
TRBD1 NA TRBJ2-7 TRBV27 TGTGCCAGCAGTTCGGAAACAGGGGACGAGCAGTACTTC CASSSETGDEQYF
NA once TRBJ2-5 TRBV20-1 TGCAGTTTGAGTCCAGAGACCCAGTACTTC CSLSPETQYF
TRBD1 once TRBJ1-2 TRBV27 TGTGCCAGCAGTCCCCCCCCGGACAGGGGAAACTATGGCTACACCTTC CASSPPPDRGNYGYTF
TRBD1 NA TRBJ2-1 TRBV5-1 TGCGCCAGCAGCAGAATCCGGGACAGGGGGGTGTTGGAGCAGTTCTTC CASSRIRDRGVLEQFF
TRBD2 NA TRBJ2-1 TRBV29-1 TGCAGCGTTGGACTAGCGGCGGAGCAGTTCTTC CSVGLAAEQFF
TRBD2 NA TRBJ2-5 TRBV2 TGTGCCAGCAGCTATCAAAAGGGACTAGCTATCCAAGAGACCCAGTACTTC CASSYQKGLAIQETQYF
TRBD1 NA TRBJ1-5 TRBV6-4 TGTGCCAGCAGTGGCCACTTGGGACAGGGGATGTGCGTCTGCAATCAGCCCCAGCATTTT CASSGHLGQGMCVCNQPQHF
NA NA TRBJ2-3 TRBV7-2 TGTGCCAGCAGCTTAAGGGGGGGGCTCGCGTGGTTGGATACGCAGTATTTT CASSLRGGLAWLDTQYF
NA NA TRBJ1-2 TRBV29-1 TGCAGCGTTGTTTCAGTATCCAACTATGGCTACACCTTC CSVVSVSNYGYTF
NA NA TRBJ2-5 TRBV7-2 TGTGCCAGCACGGCAGGGTCCTTGGGGGAGACCCAGTACTTC CASTAGSLGETQYF
NA NA TRBJ1-2 TRBV3-1/TRBV3-2 TGTGCCAGCAGCCATCATCAGTTCTATGGCTACACCTTC CASSHHQFYGYTF
NA NA TRBJ2-7 TRBV9 TGTGCCAGCAACCCGACAGGGTGGGAGGCAGAGCAGTACTTC CASNPTGWEAEQYF
NA NA TRBJ1-6 TRBV21-1 TGTGCCAGCAGCAAAATGCCGTCAACCGGGACAGGTGGTTCACCCCTCCACTTT CASSKMPSTGTGGSPLHF